The 25 T cell receptor beta chains below come from one sample, sequenced in a study of PD-1 blockade in classical Hodgkin lymphoma. The data were produced by immunoSEQ multiplex PCR, yet TCRdb's version contains in-frame clones alone and is incomplete. The table includes under 30,000 clones, approximately 80% detected once. The patients all showed relapse after autologous stem cell transplantation, while their brentuximab vedotin exposure varied. Magnetic negative selection of thawed PBMCs was the method by which CD4+ T cells were purified. The material sequenced was CD4+ T cells from blood, taken at baseline. Receptor source: a human donor with classical Hodgkin lymphoma.

The gene calls are TRBV6-5 and TRBJ1-3; D is uncertain. The CDR3 consists of 15 residues. CDR1 MNHEY and CDR2 SVGAGI come from the germline V gene. V was clipped by 5 bases and J by 4 bases, with 15 bases between them. In nucleotides, the CDR3 is TGTGCCAGCAGTCGGGCGTCCGGGGAGGGAAACACCATATATTTT. Translated, it gives CASSRASGEGNTIYF.

The chain has TRBV30 and TRBJ2-5, with a tentative D call TRBD2 (7 bases). Trimming stripped 2 bases from V and 5 bases from J, with 12 bases between. Germline V gene sequence: CDR1 GTSNPN, CDR2 SVGIG (reference sequence). The CDR3 length is 13 residues. The CDR3 DNA follows: TGTGCCTGGAGTAGGGGGGGACGGGAGACCCAGTACTTC. This translates into CAWSRGGRETQYF.

Only one count was recorded for this clone. The chain carries TRBV10-3 and TRBJ1-4; a weak D match, TRBD1 (5 bases). CDR3 size: 13 residues. V was trimmed by 2 bases and J by 8 bases, leaving 9 bases between them. CDR1 is ENHRY, CDR2 SYGVKD, per germline. The DNA of the CDR3 is TGTGCCATCAGTGAGGGGGGGGGAGAAAAACTGTTTTTT. Amino acids: CAISEGGGEKLFF.

In DNA form, the CDR3 reads TGCAGCGCTACGCCGACAGGCAGCTCCTACGAGCAGTACTTC. Amino acids: CSATPTGSSYEQYF. The chain couples TRBV29-1 to TRBJ2-7; D is possibly TRBD1 (6 bases). The ends were cut back, 7 bases at V and 0 bases at J, with 16 bases in the middle. The germline V gene has CDR1 SQVTM and CDR2 ANQGSEA. The CDR3 sequence is 14 residues long.

V gene TRBV11-2 combines with J gene TRBJ2-1, with 7 bases lining up with TRBD1. The CDR3 contains 15 residues. Germline CDR1 reads SGHAT; CDR2 reads FQNNGV. V lost 1 base to trimming and J lost 15 bases; unmatched junction nucleotides: 15. CDR3 sequence reads: CASSLAGLQGLMGFF. The CDR3 DNA sequence: TGTGCCAGCAGCTTAGCGGGGTTACAGGGGCTAATGGGGTTCTTC. The whole variable domain, remainder taken from reference TRBV11-2 and TRBJ2-1, is EAGVAQSPRYKIIEKRQSVAFWCNPISGHATLYWYQQILGQGPKLLIQFQNNGVVDDSQLPKDRFSAERLKGVDSTLKIQPAKLEDSAVYLCASSLAGLQGLMGFFGPGTRLTVL.

The genes are TRBV6-6 and TRBJ2-6; perhaps TRBD1 as D (7 bases). The V end was cut by 7 bases, the J end by 0 bases, with 13 bases between. Per the germline V gene, CDR1 is MNHNY and CDR2 is SVGAGI (reference sequence). There are 16 residues in the CDR3. The CDR3 DNA is TGTGCCAGCACAGGGGGGCCCTACTCTGGGGCCAACGTCCTGACTTTC. As protein: CASTGGPYSGANVLTF.

The chain uses TRBV7-2 and TRBJ1-1; TRBD1 is a possible D gene (5 bases). CDR3 length: 12 residues. The V and J ends lost 5 bases and 14 bases respectively, with 18 bases between them. The germline V gene encodes CDR1 SGHTA and CDR2 FQGNSA. This CDR3 reads CASSPETVINFF. The CDR3 bases are TGTGCCAGCAGCCCAGAGACAGTGATCAACTTCTTT.

The CDR3 sequence is CAWKVRARNTEAFF. In DNA form, the CDR3 reads TGTGCCTGGAAGGTTCGGGCAAGGAACACTGAAGCTTTCTTT. The rearrangement links TRBV30 to TRBJ1-1; D is unresolved. The CDR3 contains 14 residues. Deletions cut 4 bases from V and 1 base from J, with 13 bases between. CDR1 and CDR2 from the germline V gene are GTSNPN and SVGIG (reference sequence). Drawing the rest from reference TRBV30 and TRBJ1-1, the complete variable domain is SQTIHQWPATLVQPVGSPLSLECTVEGTSNPNLYWYRQAAGRGLQLLFYSVGIGQISSEVPQNLSASRPQDRQFILSSKKLLLSDSGFYLCAWKVRARNTEAFFGQGTRLTVV.

J is TRBJ1-2 and V is TRBV27; 7 nucleotides align to TRBD1. The V gene end was trimmed by 5 bases and the J gene end by 4 bases; junction bases not matched to a gene: 13. The CDR3 has 16 amino acids. Germline CDR1 and CDR2: MNHEY and SMNVEV (reference sequence). CDR3 amino acids: CASSLGTAYGLYGYTF. Written as DNA, the CDR3 is TGTGCCAGCAGTCTTGGGACAGCCTATGGGCTCTATGGCTACACCTTC.

This clone was seen only a few times. J is TRBJ1-4 and V is TRBV11-2; D may be TRBD1 (5 bases). This CDR3 has 15 amino acids. Trimming pared 5 bases from V and 4 bases from J, leaving 14 bases between. The germline gives CDR1 SGHAT, CDR2 FQNNGV. The CDR3 bases are TGTGCCAGCAGCGAAGCGGGGGGGTTTAATGAAAAACTGTTTTTT. Encoded protein: CASSEAGGFNEKLFF. The whole variable domain, remainder taken from reference TRBV11-2 and TRBJ1-4, is EAGVAQSPRYKIIEKRQSVAFWCNPISGHATLYWYQQILGQGPKLLIQFQNNGVVDDSQLPKDRFSAERLKGVDSTLKIQPAKLEDSAVYLCASSEAGGFNEKLFFGSGTQLSVL.

This rearrangement joins TRBV5-4 to TRBJ1-4; the D is unclear. Trimming left V 6 bases short and J 1 base short, with 16 bases between. Per germline, CDR1 SGHNT and CDR2 YYREEE (reference sequence). The CDR3 extends over 16 amino acids. In nucleotides, the CDR3 is TGTGCCAGCACCCCCCAACGGTTTCTAACTAATGAAAAACTGTTTTTT. Translation: CASTPQRFLTNEKLFF. Full variable domain (outside the CDR3, taken from reference TRBV5-4 and TRBJ1-4): ETGVTQSPTHLIKTRGQQVTLRCSSQSGHNTVSWYQQALGQGPQFIFQYYREEENGRGNFPPRFSGLQFPNYSSELNVNALELDDSALYLCASTPQRFLTNEKLFFGSGTQLSVL.

This clone was seen only once. This chain connects TRBV5-1 to TRBJ2-7; 10 bases are shared with TRBD2. The germline gives CDR1 SGHRS, CDR2 YFSETQ. Trimming cost V 0 bases and J 4 bases; bases outside gene matches: 1. CDR3 size: 14 residues. The CDR3 DNA reads TGCGCCAGCAGCTTGGCTAGCGGGGGTTACGAGCAGTACTTC. This codes for CASSLASGGYEQYF. Complete variable domain (other parts from reference TRBV5-1 and TRBJ2-7): KAGVTQTPRYLIKTRGQQVTLSCSPISGHRSVSWYQQTPGQGLQFLFEYFSETQRNKGNFPGRFSGRQFSNSRSEMNVSTLELGDSALYLCASSLASGGYEQYFGPGTRLTVT.

The rearrangement links TRBV27 to TRBJ1-2; possibly TRBD1 for D (6 bases). The CDR3 has 14 residues. V lost 5 bases to trimming and J lost 5 bases, with 15 bases between them. From germline, CDR1 is MNHEY and CDR2 SMNVEV (reference sequence). Here the CDR3 DNA reads TGTGCCAGCAGTCCCTTAAGGGGGGGTTATGGCTACACCTTC. This gives the protein CASSPLRGGYGYTF.

The V gene is TRBV11-2, the J gene TRBJ1-2, with D possibly being TRBD1 (6 bases). The ends were cut back, 4 bases at V and 0 bases at J, with 18 bases in the middle. This CDR3 spans 17 amino acids. Looked up from germline, CDR1 is SGHAT and CDR2 is FQNNGV. The DNA for the CDR3 is TGTGCCAGCAGCTCCAGGGTCGGACAGCCTGCTAACTATGGCTACACCTTC. It translates to CASSSRVGQPANYGYTF.

A single count supports this clone. The chain combines TRBV5-6 with TRBJ1-5; D unclear. Trimming shortened V by 2 bases and J by 7 bases, and 13 bases separated the two germline ends. This CDR3 is 14 amino acids long. Looked up from germline, CDR1 is SGHDT and CDR2 is YYEEEE. As DNA, the CDR3 is TGTGCCAGCAGCTTCCAGGAAGGAGGACAGCCCCAGCATTTT. This encodes CASSFQEGGQPQHF.

The chain uses TRBV6-5 and TRBJ2-1, with 7 bases identical to TRBD1. Trimming took 2 bases from V and 3 from J; bases not matched to a gene: 1. In germline, CDR1 is MNHEY, CDR2 SVGAGI. The CDR3 extends over 14 amino acids. CDR3 nucleotide sequence: TGTGCCAGCAGTTACCGACAGGGCTACAATGAGCAGTTCTTC. Amino acids: CASSYRQGYNEQFF.

V gene TRBV7-9 combines with J gene TRBJ1-2; D unclear. In germline, CDR1 is SEHNR, CDR2 FQNEAQ (reference sequence). This CDR3 contains 12 residues. V was shortened by 5 bases and J by 13 bases, with 17 bases between the two germline ends. CDR3 amino acids: CASSPWAFRTTF. The CDR3 nucleotides read TGTGCCAGCAGCCCTTGGGCTTTTAGGACCACCTTC.

The chain combines TRBV12-5 with TRBJ2-1; D is undetermined. This CDR3 comprises 12 residues. CDR1 and CDR2 (germline): LGHNT, FRNRAP. The V end lost 6 bases, the J end lost 5 bases, and 8 bases lay between the germline ends. The CDR3 nucleotides are TGTGCTAGTGGAAAATACGACAATGAGCAGTTCTTC. This translates into CASGKYDNEQFF.

This chain connects TRBV11-2 to TRBJ1-1; a possible D gene is TRBD1 (5 bases). The CDR3 loop spans 12 amino acids. The V end lost 4 bases, the J end lost 8 bases, and 11 bases lay between the germline ends. Germline V gene sequence: CDR1 SGHAT, CDR2 FQNNGV. CDR3 loop: CASSYRTHEAFF. The CDR3 region has the DNA TGTGCCAGCAGCTACAGGACACACGAAGCTTTCTTT.

The chain carries TRBV5-1 and TRBJ2-4; TRBD2 agrees at 10 bases. CDR3 length: 18 residues. Germline CDR1 and CDR2: SGHRS and YFSETQ. With 3 bases clipped from V and 1 base from J, the junction kept 10 bases outside the gene matches. CDR3 bases: TGCGCCAGCAGCTCGTACAGCGGGGGGGCCGTGGCCAAAAACATTCAGTACTTC. Its protein is CASSSYSGGAVAKNIQYF.

The V gene is TRBV6-6, the J gene TRBJ1-5; D is perhaps TRBD1 (5 bases). The CDR3 covers 14 residues. The germline V and J ends were trimmed by 4 bases and 1 base, with 8 bases remaining between them. The germline gives CDR1 MNHNY, CDR2 SVGAGI (reference sequence). CDR3 in amino acids: CASSSRDSNQPQHF. The CDR3, as DNA: TGTGCCAGCAGTTCCAGGGACAGCAATCAGCCCCAGCATTTT.

The chain combines TRBV29-1 with TRBJ2-1; the match to TRBD2 covers 13 bases. J gave up 9 bases and V 3 bases, and 14 bases lay outside the gene matches. CDR3 length: 17 amino acids. Germline values: CDR1 SQVTM, CDR2 ANQGSEA. Here the CDR3 reads CSVEFGLTSGGQGEQFF. The CDR3 coding sequence is TGCAGCGTTGAGTTCGGCTTGACTAGCGGGGGGCAGGGTGAGCAGTTCTTC.

V and J are TRBV7-2 and TRBJ2-1, with D uncertain. The CDR3 extends over 14 amino acids. Germline CDR1 is SGHTA and CDR2 is FQGNSA. Trimming pared 5 bases from V and 2 bases from J, leaving 10 bases between. The CDR3 reads CASSPGPTYNEQFF. DNA for the CDR3: TGTGCCAGCAGCCCCGGGCCTACCTACAATGAGCAGTTCTTC.

The chain combines TRBV6-6 with TRBJ1-6; 7 nucleotides line up with TRBD1. CDR1 is MNHNY, CDR2 SVGAGI, per germline (reference sequence). The CDR3 is 15 amino acids. Unmatched junction bases numbered 11, after V lost 6 bases and J lost 9 bases. CDR3 region: CASSSQGGAGSPLHF. The CDR3 region has the DNA TGTGCCAGCAGCTCCCAGGGGGGGGCTGGTTCACCCCTCCACTTT.

CDR3 in amino acids: CASSPPGRGNQPQHF. The CDR3 DNA reads as TGTGCCAGCAGCCCCCCAGGGCGGGGGAATCAGCCCCAGCATTTT. The genes are TRBV5-5 and TRBJ1-5; weak D call: TRBD1 (5 bases). Per germline, CDR1 SGHKS and CDR2 YYEKEE (reference sequence). Trimming left V 4 bases short and J 4 bases short, with 15 bases between. The CDR3 totals 15 residues.